This record looks at one T cell receptor (beta chain) sequence and its context. Its target is not known. The entry originates in a study of neurological immune-mediated disorders. Overall study results and limits: Expanded clones shared no identical CDR3 amino acid sequences across subjects, which suggested private TCR-beta repertoires in all groups. HTLV-1-associated myelopathy had the most TCR clonal expansion, whereas multiple sclerosis had the least (lower than in healthy controls).

By 5'RACE with 10-nucleotide random UMIs, the cDNA was made. TCRdb processed the 5' RACE reads anew with MiXCR; each CDR3 protein has one entry. The profile shows over 25,000 distinct CDR3 sequences, about 12% of them singletons. The CDR3 extends over 19 amino acids. Germline CDR1 reads MNHEY; CDR2 reads SVGAGI. Trimming cost V 0 bases and J 0 bases; bases outside gene matches: 11. The sequence derives from a woman aged 55 to 70 in good health. The specimen was PBMCs. The chain has TRBV6-5 and TRBJ1-3, with 7 positions matching TRBD1. The CDR3: CASSYSAFRQGFSGNTIYF. The CDR3, as DNA: TGTGCCAGCAGTTACTCGGCTTTTAGACAGGGATTCTCTGGAAACACCATATATTTT.